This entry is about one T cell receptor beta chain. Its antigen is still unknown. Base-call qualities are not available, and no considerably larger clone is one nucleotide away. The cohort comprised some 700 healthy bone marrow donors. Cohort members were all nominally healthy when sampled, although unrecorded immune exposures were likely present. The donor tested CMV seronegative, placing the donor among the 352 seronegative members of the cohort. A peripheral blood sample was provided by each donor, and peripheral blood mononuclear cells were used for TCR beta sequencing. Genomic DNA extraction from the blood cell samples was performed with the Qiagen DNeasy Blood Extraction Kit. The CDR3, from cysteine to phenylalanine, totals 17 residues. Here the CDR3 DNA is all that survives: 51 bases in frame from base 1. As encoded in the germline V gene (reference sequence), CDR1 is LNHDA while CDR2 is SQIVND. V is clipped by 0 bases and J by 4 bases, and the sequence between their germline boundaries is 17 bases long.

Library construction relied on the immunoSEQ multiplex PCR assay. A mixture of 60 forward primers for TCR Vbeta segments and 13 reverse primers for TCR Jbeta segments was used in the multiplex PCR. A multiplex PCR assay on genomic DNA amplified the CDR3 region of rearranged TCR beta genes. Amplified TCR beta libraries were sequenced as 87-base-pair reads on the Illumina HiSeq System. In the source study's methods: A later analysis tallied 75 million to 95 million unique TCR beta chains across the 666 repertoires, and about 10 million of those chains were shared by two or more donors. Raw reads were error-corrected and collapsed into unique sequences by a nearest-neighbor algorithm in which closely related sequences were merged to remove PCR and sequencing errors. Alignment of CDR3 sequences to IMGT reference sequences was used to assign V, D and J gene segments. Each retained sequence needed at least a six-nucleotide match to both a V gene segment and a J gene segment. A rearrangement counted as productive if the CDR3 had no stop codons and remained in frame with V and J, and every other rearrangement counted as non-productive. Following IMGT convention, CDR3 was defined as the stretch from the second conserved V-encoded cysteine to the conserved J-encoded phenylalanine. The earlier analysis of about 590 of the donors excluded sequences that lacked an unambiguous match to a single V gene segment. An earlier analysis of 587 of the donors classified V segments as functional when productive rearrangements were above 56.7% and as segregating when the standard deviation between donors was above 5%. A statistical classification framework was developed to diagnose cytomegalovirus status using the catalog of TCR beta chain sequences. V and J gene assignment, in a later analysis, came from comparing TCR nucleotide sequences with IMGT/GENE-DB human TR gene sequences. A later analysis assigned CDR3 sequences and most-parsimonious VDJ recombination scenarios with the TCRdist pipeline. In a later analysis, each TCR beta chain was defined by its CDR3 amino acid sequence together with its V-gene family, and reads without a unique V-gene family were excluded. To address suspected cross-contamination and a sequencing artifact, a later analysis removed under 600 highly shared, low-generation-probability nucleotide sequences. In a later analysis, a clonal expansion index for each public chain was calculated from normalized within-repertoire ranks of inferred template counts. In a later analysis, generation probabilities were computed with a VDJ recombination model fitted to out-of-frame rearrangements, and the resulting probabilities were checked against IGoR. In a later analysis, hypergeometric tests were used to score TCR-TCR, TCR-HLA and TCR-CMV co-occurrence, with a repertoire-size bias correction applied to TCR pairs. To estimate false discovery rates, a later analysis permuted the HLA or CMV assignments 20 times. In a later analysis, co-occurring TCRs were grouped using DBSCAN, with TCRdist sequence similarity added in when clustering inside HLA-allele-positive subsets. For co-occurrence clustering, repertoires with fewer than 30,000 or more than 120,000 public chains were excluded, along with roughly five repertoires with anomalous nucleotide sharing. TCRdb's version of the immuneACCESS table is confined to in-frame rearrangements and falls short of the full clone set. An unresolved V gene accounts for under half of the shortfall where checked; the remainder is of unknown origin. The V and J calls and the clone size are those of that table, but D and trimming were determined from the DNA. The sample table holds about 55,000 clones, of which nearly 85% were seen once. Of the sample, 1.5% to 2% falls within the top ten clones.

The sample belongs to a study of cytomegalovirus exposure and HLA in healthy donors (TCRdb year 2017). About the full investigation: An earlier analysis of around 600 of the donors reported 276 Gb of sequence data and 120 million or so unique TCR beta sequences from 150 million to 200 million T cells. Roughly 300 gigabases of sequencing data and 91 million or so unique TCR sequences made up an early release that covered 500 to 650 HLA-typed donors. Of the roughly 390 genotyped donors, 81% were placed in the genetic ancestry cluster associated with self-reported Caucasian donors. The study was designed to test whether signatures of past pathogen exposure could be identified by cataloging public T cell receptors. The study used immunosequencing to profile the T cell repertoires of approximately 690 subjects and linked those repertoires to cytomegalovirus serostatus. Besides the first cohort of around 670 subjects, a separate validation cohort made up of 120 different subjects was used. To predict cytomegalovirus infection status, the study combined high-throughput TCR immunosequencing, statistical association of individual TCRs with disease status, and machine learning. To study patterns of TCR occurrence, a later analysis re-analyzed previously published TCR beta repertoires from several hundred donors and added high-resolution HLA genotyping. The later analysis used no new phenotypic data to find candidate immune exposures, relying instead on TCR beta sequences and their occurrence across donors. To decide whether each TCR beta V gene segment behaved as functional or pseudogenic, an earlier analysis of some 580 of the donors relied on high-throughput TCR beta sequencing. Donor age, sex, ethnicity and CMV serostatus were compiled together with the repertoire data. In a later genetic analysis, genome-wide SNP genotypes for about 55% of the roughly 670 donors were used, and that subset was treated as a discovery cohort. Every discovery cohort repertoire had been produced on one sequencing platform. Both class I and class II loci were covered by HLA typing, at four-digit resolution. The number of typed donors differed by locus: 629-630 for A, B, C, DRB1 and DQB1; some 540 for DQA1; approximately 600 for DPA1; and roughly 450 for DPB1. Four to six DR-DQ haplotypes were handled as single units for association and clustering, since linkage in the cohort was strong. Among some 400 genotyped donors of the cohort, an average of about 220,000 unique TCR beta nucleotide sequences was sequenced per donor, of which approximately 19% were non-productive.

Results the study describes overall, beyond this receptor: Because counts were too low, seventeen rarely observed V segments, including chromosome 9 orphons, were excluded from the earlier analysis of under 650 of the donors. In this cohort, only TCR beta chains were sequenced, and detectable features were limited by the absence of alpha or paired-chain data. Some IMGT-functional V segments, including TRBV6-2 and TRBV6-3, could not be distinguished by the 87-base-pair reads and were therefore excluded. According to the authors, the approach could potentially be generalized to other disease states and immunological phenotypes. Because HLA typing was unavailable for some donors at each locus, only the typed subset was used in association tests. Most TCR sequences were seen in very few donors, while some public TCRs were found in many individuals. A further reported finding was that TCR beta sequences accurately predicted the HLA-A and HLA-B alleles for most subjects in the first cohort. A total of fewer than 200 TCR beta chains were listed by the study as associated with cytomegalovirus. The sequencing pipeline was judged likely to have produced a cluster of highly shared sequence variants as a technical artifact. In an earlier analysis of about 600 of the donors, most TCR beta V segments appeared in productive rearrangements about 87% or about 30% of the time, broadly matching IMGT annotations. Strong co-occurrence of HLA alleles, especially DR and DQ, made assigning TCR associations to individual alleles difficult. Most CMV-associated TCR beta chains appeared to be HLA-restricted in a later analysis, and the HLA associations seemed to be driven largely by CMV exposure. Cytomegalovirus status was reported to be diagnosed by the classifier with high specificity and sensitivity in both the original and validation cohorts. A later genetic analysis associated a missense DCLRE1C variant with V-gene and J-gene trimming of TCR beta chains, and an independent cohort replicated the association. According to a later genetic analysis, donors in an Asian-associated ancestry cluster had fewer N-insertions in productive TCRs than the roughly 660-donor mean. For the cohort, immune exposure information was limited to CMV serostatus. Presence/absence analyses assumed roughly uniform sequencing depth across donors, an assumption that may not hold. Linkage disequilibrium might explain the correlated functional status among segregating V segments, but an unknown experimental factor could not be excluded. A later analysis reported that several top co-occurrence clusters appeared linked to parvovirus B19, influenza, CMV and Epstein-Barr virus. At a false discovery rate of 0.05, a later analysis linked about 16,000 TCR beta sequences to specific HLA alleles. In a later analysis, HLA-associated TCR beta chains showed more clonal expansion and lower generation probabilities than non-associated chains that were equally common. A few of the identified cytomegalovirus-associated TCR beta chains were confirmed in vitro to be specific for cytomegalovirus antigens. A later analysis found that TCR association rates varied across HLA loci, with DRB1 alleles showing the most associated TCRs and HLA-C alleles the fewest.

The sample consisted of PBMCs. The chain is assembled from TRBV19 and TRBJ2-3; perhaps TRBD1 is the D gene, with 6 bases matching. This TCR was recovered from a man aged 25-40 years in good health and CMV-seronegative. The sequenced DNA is TGTGCCAGTAGTATAGATCTGGGGGCTAGTAGCCCAGATACGCAGTATTTT. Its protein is CASSIDLGASSPDTQYF.